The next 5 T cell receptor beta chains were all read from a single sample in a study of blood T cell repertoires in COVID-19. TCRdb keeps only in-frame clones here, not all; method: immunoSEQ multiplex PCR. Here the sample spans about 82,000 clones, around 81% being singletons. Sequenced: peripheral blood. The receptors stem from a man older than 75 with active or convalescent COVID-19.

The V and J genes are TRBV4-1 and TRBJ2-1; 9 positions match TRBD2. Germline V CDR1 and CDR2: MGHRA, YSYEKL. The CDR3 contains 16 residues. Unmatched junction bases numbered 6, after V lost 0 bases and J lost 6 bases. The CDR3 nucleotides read TGCGCCAGCAGCCAAGAATCGGCGGGGGGGCGCAATGAGCAGTTCTTC. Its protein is CASSQESAGGRNEQFF.

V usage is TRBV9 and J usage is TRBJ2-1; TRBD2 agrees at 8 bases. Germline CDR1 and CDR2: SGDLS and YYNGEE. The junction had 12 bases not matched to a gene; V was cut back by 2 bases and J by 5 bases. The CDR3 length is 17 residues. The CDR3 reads CASSVGGRTSTNNEQFF. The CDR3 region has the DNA TGTGCCAGCAGCGTGGGGGGACGGACTAGCACCAACAATGAGCAGTTCTTC.

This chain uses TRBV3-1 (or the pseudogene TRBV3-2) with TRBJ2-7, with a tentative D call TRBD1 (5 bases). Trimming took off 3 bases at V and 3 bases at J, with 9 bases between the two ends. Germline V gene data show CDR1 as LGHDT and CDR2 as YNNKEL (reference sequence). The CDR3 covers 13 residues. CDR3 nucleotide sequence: TGTGCCAGCAGCCATGGGGCGAGCTACGAGCAGTACGTC. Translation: CASSHGASYEQYV.

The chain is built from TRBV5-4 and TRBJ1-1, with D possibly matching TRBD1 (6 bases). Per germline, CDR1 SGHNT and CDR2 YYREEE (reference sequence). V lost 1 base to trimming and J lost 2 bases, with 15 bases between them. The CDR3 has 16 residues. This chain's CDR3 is CASSLTGLVVNTEAFF. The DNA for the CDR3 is TGTGCCAGCAGCTTGACAGGGTTGGTAGTAAACACTGAAGCTTTCTTT.

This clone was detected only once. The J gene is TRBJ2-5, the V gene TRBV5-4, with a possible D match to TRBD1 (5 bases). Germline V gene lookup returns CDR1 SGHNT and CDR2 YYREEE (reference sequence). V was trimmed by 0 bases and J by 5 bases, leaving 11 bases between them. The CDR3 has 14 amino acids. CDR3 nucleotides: TGTGCCAGCAGCTTGGGGGCCAGGGCGGAGACCCAGTACTTC. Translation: CASSLGARAETQYF.